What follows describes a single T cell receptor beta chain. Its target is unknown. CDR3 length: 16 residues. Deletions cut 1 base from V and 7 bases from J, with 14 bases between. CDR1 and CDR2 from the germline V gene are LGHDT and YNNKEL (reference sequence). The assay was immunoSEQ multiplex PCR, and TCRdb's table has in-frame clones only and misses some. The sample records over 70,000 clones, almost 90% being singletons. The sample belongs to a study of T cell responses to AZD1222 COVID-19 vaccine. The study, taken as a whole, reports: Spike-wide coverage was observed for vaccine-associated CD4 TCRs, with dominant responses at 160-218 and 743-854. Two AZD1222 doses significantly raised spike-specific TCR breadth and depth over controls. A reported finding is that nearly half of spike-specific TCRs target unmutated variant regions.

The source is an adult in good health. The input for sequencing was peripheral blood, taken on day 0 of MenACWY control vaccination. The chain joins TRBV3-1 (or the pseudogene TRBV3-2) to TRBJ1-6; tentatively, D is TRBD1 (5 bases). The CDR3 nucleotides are TGTGCCAGCAGCCAAGTAATAACAGGTGGGAATTCACCCCTCCACTTT. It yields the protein CASSQVITGGNSPLHF.